A selection of T cell receptor beta chains follows, all from one sample in a study of T cells in Graves' hyperthyroidism and ophthalmopathy. TCRdb re-analysed the multiplex PCR reads in MiXCR, keeping a single row per CDR3 protein. The profile covers 200,000 to 250,000 distinct CDR3 sequences, with about 17% appearing a single time and 28% taken by the ten largest. The sample taken for sequencing was blood. These TCRs come from a woman between 18 and 30 years old with Graves' ophthalmopathy. Both conserved end residues are part of each CDR3. D genes are given only for firm matches. Part of the rows lack a size; the others show once, few, many or a class for expanded clones.

>TRBD2|TRBV7-2|TRBJ2-7|many
CASSLGDYTYYEQYF
TGTGCCAGCAGCTTAGGGGACTACACCTACTACGAGCAGTACTTC
>TRBD2|TRBV20-1|TRBJ2-1|many
CSAMRLAGTSYNEQFF
TGCAGTGCTATGAGACTAGCGGGTACCTCCTACAATGAGCAGTTCTTC
>.|TRBV5-6|TRBJ1-3|many
CASSLPAIGNTIYF
TGTGCCAGCAGCTTGCCCGCAATTGGAAACACCATATATTTT
>.|TRBV6-1|TRBJ1-1|many
CASSGIYRDTEAFF
TGTGCCAGCAGCGGTATCTACAGGGACACTGAAGCTTTCTTT
>.|TRBV19|TRBJ1-1|.
CASKRNTEAFF
TGTGCCAGTAAACGGAACACTGAAGCTTTCTTT
>TRBD2|TRBV20-1|TRBJ2-7|many
CSARVRLAAYEQYF
TGCAGTGCTAGAGTACGGCTAGCGGCCTACGAGCAGTACTTC
>.|TRBV9|TRBJ1-2|many
CASSVGEGAYGYTF
TGTGCCAGCAGCGTAGGCGAAGGCGCCTATGGCTACACCTTC
>TRBD2|TRBV6-1|TRBJ2-1|.
CASSPRGSGNYNEQFF
TGTGCCAGCAGTCCCCGGGGTAGCGGGAACTACAATGAGCAGTTCTTC
>.|TRBV15|TRBJ1-4|.
CATSREEDGHNEKLFF
TGTGCCACCAGCAGAGAGGAGGACGGTCACAATGAAAAACTGTTTTTT
>.|TRBV7-2|TRBJ2-6|few
CASSLGGGVAGANVLTF
TGTGCCAGCAGCCTAGGGGGTGGGGTGGCCGGGGCCAACGTCCTGACTTTC
>.|TRBV6-2/TRBV6-3|TRBJ1-1|many
CASSYSGRAREAFF
TGTGCCAGCAGTTACTCGGGGAGGGCGCGTGAAGCTTTCTTT
>.|TRBV20-1|TRBJ2-7|many
CSASEGTYGYEQYF
TGCAGTGCTAGTGAGGGAACCTACGGATACGAGCAGTACTTC
>.|TRBV20-1|TRBJ1-2|.
CSGGTDQYGYTF
TGCAGTGGAGGGACGGATCAATATGGCTACACCTTC
>.|TRBV10-3|TRBJ2-7|many
CAISGLGTPEGEEQYF
TGTGCCATCAGTGGATTGGGGACACCCGAGGGGGAGGAGCAGTACTTC
>.|TRBV5-1|TRBJ1-4|.
CASSLAGRGDEKLFF
TGCGCCAGCAGCTTGGCGGGCAGGGGAGACGAAAAACTGTTTTTT
>.|TRBV7-8|TRBJ1-2|many
CASSFIEWGGYTF
TGTGCCAGCAGCTTTATTGAGTGGGGCGGCTACACCTTC
>.|TRBV6-1|TRBJ2-7|many
CASSTGPIYEQYF
TGTGCCAGCAGCACGGGACCGATATACGAGCAGTACTTC
>.|TRBV4-1|TRBJ2-1|many
CASGRTRYNEQFF
TGCGCCAGCGGTAGGACTCGTTACAATGAGCAGTTCTTC
>.|TRBV5-6|TRBJ2-7|.
CASSLVGYWYEQYF
TGTGCCAGCAGCTTGGTGGGGTACTGGTACGAGCAGTACTTC
>TRBD1|TRBV4-1|TRBJ1-1|.
CASSQDLGQIHTEAFF
TGCGCCAGCAGCCAAGATTTGGGACAGATACACACTGAAGCTTTCTTT
>.|TRBV28|TRBJ2-4|many
CASRTSRTYEAKNIQYF
TGTGCCAGCAGGACAAGCAGGACATACGAAGCCAAAAACATTCAGTACTTC
>TRBD1|TRBV5-5|TRBJ1-2|many
CASSWGQGAIFYGYTF
TGTGCCAGCAGCTGGGGACAGGGAGCAATCTTCTATGGCTACACCTTC